These 13 T cell receptor beta chains were all obtained from the same sample, sequenced in a study of cytomegalovirus exposure and HLA in healthy donors. Both 60 Vbeta primers and 13 Jbeta primers went into the PCR. The data were produced by immunoSEQ multiplex PCR, yet TCRdb's version contains in-frame clones alone and is incomplete. This repertoire shows 100,000 to 150,000 clones, roughly 70% found once; its top ten account for less than 2.5%. What was sequenced was PBMCs. The receptors shown here come from a middle-aged woman in good health and CMV-seropositive.

J is TRBJ1-1 and V is TRBV6-5, with D unresolved. This CDR3 has 13 residues. Trimming cost V 0 bases and J 5 bases, with 7 bases left between them. Germline V lookup: CDR1 MNHEY, CDR2 SVGAGI. CDR3 sequence: CASSYSEGTEAFF. Here the CDR3 DNA reads TGTGCCAGCAGTTACTCAGAGGGTACTGAAGCTTTCTTT.

V gene TRBV7-3 combines with J gene TRBJ2-1; 10 nucleotides line up with TRBD2. Germline V lookup: CDR1 SGHTA, CDR2 FQGTGA. This CDR3 has 15 amino acids. V was clipped by 1 base and J by 6 bases; unmatched bases: 3. CDR3 loop: CASSLIAGGSNEQFF. Here the CDR3 DNA reads TGTGCCAGCAGCTTAATAGCGGGGGGTTCCAATGAGCAGTTCTTC.

V is TRBV9 and J is TRBJ1-6; D remains unclear. The V end lost 5 bases, the J end lost 11 bases, and 14 bases lay between the germline ends. The CDR3 totals 13 residues. In germline, CDR1 is SGDLS, CDR2 YYNGEE. The CDR3 is CASRGGTTTPLHF. As DNA, the CDR3 is TGTGCCAGCAGGGGAGGAACCACGACACCCCTCCACTTT. Variable domain in full (rest from reference TRBV9 and TRBJ1-6): DSGVTQTPKHLITATGQRVTLRCSPRSGDLSVYWYQQSLDQGLQFLIQYYNGEERAKGNILERFSAQQFPDLHSELNLSSLELGDSALYFCASRGGTTTPLHFGNGTRLTVT.

This chain links TRBV2 with TRBJ1-5; 7 positions match TRBD1. V lost 5 bases to trimming and J lost 4 bases; unmatched junction nucleotides: 11. In germline, CDR1 is SNHLY, CDR2 FYNNEI. The CDR3 contains 16 residues. The CDR3 reads CASSRRGNRGNQPQHF. In nucleotides, the CDR3 is TGTGCCAGCAGTCGCCGGGGGAACAGGGGTAATCAGCCCCAGCATTTT.

This sequence joins TRBV4-1 and TRBJ2-7; TRBD1 matches 8 bases. After removal of 2 bases from V and 6 bases from J, the junction contained 12 bases not matched to a gene. The CDR3 extends over 16 amino acids. CDR1 MGHRA and CDR2 YSYEKL come from the germline V gene. The CDR3 sequence: CASSQFRDRRQSEQYF. The CDR3 DNA follows: TGCGCCAGCAGCCAATTCCGGGACAGGAGGCAGAGCGAGCAGTACTTC.

CDR3 loop: CASTAGLETQYF. The CDR3, as DNA: TGTGCCAGCACGGCAGGTTTAGAGACCCAGTACTTC. The chain carries TRBV28 and TRBJ2-5; D is unclear. V was shortened by 7 bases and J by 4 bases, with 10 bases between the two germline ends. The germline gives CDR1 MDHEN, CDR2 SYDVKM. CDR3 size: 12 residues.

A few counts support this clone. CDR3 sequence reads: CASSQDTDRYEQYF. The DNA for the CDR3 is TGCGCCAGCAGCCAGGACACAGACCGCTACGAGCAGTACTTC. This chain links TRBV4-3 with TRBJ2-7, with D perhaps matching TRBD1 (5 bases). CDR1 and CDR2 from the germline V gene are LGHNA and YSLEER. V lost 3 bases to trimming and J lost 3 bases, with 12 bases between them. CDR3 length: 14 amino acids.

The rearrangement uses TRBV11-2 and TRBJ2-7, with D maybe TRBD2 (6 bases). Germline CDR1 is SGHAT and CDR2 is FQNNGV. The CDR3 loop spans 14 amino acids. V was trimmed by 4 bases and J by 3 bases, leaving 13 bases between them. CDR3: CASSYAGGDYEQYF. CDR3 in DNA: TGTGCCAGCAGCTATGCCGGGGGAGACTACGAGCAGTACTTC.

This clone appeared once. This rearrangement joins TRBV27 to TRBJ1-2; 7 nucleotides match TRBD1. Losses at the gene ends were 8 bases for V and 4 bases for J; bases not matched to a gene: 10. This CDR3 comprises 14 residues. Germline V gene lookup returns CDR1 MNHEY and CDR2 SMNVEV (reference sequence). CDR3 sequence (DNA): TGTGCCAGCTCTCGGACAGGACCTTCCTATGGCTACACCTTC. Amino acids: CASSRTGPSYGYTF.

The chain is built from TRBV6-1 and TRBJ1-1; TRBD1 matches at 7 bases. V lost 6 bases and J lost 6; bases outside the gene matches: 4. This CDR3 spans 12 amino acids. In germline, CDR1 is MNHNS, CDR2 SASEGT. CDR3 DNA: TGTGCCAGCAGGTTTACAGGGGCTGAAGCTTTCTTT. This gives the protein CASRFTGAEAFF.

The chain combines TRBV6-1 with TRBJ2-7; the match to TRBD1 covers 11 bases. There are 15 residues in the CDR3. From germline, CDR1 is MNHNS and CDR2 SASEGT. The V gene end was trimmed by 5 bases and the J gene end by 4 bases; junction bases not matched to a gene: 7. CDR3 loop: CASSNTGTGGYEQYF. The DNA of the CDR3 is TGTGCCAGCAGTAATACCGGGACAGGGGGTTACGAGCAGTACTTC.

J is TRBJ2-6 and V is TRBV6-5; D is undetermined. Trimming pared 0 bases from V and 3 bases from J, leaving 6 bases between. Germline V gives CDR1 MNHEY, CDR2 SVGAGI. The CDR3 covers 15 residues. The CDR3 DNA reads TGTGCCAGCAGTTACTCCCCGTTTGGGGCCAACGTCCTGACTTTC. The encoded protein is CASSYSPFGANVLTF.

The gene calls are TRBV5-1 and TRBJ2-1, with TRBD2 matching over 16 bases. This CDR3 spans 18 amino acids. Trimming took 4 bases from V and 4 from J; bases not matched to a gene: 8. Germline CDR1 reads SGHRS; CDR2 reads YFSETQ. The chain's CDR3 is CASSPVGLAGGDYNEQFF. CDR3 DNA: TGCGCCAGCAGCCCCGTGGGACTAGCGGGGGGGGATTACAATGAGCAGTTCTTC.